A single TCR beta chain is shown here with its context. This sample stems from a study of shared T cell receptors in the human thymus. Germline V lookup: CDR1 MDHEN, CDR2 SYDVKM. CDR3 length: 13 residues. J lost 11 bases, V lost 5 bases, and 10 bases had no gene match. TCRdb's copy holds only in-frame clones and misses some; the assay was immunoSEQ multiplex PCR. The sample carries hundreds of thousands of clones, around 87% recorded once. A further study also used this sample, focusing on human thymus T cells. That work adds: Corrective surgery for congenital heart defects was being performed on the healthy Finnish infants who were the donors. Thymic tissue was derived from resections collected during corrective heart surgery. Thymic and blood repertoires appeared to show biased V and J gene usage. Thymic repertoires overlap heavily among unrelated individuals, related research has reported.

The sequence was collected from a boy younger than two with a congenital heart defect. V gene TRBV28 combines with J gene TRBJ1-1; 8 positions match TRBD1. Material: thymocytes. The CDR3 sequence is CASSVLHRGWAFF. Here the CDR3 DNA reads TGTGCCAGCAGTGTCCTTCACAGGGGGTGGGCTTTCTTT.